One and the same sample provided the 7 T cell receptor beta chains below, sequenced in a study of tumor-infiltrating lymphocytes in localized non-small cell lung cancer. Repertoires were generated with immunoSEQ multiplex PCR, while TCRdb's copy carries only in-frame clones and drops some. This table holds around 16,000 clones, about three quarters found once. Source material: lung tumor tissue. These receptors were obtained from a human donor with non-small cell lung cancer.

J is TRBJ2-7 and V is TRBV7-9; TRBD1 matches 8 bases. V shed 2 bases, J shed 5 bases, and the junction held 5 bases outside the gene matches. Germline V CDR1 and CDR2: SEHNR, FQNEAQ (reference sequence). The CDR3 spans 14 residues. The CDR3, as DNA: TGTGCCAGCAGCTTACGGACAGGGCTTGACGAGCAGTACTTC. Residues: CASSLRTGLDEQYF.

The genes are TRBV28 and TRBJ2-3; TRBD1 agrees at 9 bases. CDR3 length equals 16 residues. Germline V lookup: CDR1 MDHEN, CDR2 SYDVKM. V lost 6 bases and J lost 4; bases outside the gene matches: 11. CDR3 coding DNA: TGTGCCAGCAGGGAGTCCGGGACAGGGAAATCAGATACGCAGTATTTT. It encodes CASRESGTGKSDTQYF. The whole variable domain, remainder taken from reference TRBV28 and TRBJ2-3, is DVKVTQSSRYLVKRTGEKVFLECVQDMDHENMFWYRQDPGLGLRLIYFSYDVKMKEKGDIPEGYSVSREKKERFSLILESASTNQTSMYLCASRESGTGKSDTQYFGPGTRLTVL.

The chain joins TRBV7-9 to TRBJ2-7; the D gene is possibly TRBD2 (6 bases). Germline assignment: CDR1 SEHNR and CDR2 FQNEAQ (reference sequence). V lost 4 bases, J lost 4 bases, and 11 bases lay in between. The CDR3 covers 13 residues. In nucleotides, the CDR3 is TGTGCCAGCAGCTCGGCGGGAAAGTACGAGCAGTACTTC. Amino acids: CASSSAGKYEQYF.

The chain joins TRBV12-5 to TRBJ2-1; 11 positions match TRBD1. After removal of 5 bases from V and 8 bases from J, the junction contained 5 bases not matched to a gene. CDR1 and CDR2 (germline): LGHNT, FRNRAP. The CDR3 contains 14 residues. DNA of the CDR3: TGTGCTAGTGGTGGAGGACAGGGGGCCGATGAGCAGTTCTTC. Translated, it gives CASGGGQGADEQFF.

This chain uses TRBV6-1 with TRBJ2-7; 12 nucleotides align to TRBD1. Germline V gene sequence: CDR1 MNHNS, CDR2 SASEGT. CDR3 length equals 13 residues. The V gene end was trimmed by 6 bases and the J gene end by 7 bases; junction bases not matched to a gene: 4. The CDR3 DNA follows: TGTGCCAGCAGCCGGGACAGGGGGCCTGAGCAGTACTTC. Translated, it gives CASSRDRGPEQYF.

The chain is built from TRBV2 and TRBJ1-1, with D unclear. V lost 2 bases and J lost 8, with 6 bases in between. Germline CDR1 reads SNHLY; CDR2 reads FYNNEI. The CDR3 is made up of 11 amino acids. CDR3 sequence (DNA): TGTGCCAGCAGTGAACCTGGGGAAGCTTTCTTT. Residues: CASSEPGEAFF.

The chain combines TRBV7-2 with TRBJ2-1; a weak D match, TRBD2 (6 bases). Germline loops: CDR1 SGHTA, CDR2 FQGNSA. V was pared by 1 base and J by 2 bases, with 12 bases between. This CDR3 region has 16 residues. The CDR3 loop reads CASSLVSGLTYNEQFF. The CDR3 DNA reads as TGTGCCAGCAGCTTAGTATCGGGACTCACCTACAATGAGCAGTTCTTC.